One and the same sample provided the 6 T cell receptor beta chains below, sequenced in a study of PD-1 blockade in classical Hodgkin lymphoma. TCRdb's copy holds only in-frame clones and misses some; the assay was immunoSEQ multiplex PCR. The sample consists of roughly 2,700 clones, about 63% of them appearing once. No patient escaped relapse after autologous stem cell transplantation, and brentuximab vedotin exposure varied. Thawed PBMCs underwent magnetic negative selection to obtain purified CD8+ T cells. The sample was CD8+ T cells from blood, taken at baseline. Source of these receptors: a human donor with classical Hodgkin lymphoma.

Written as DNA, the CDR3 is TGTGCCAGCAGTGAAGGATGGATCCAAGAGACCCAGTACTTC. Residues: CASSEGWIQETQYF. This chain joins TRBV6-1 and TRBJ2-5; D not resolved. From germline, CDR1 is MNHNS and CDR2 SASEGT. This CDR3 comprises 14 residues. V was cut by 1 base and J by 1 base, with 7 bases left in between.

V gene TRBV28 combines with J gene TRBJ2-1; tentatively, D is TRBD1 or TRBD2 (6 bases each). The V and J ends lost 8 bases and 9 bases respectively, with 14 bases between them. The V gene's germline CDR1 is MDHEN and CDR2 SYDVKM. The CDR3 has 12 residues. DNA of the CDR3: TGTGCCAGCTGGGGGGCAAGGACTGAGCAGTTCTTC. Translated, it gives CASWGARTEQFF.

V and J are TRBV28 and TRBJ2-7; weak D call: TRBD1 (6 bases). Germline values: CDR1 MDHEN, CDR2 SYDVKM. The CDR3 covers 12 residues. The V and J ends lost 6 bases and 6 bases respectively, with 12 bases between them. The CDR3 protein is CASSLDRREQYF. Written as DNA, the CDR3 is TGTGCCAGCAGCCTTGACAGGCGCGAGCAGTACTTC.

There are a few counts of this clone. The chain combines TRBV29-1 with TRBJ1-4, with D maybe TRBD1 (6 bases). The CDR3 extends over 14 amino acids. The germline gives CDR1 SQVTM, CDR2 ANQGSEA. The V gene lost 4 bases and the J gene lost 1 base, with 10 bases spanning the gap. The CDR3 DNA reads TGCAGCGTTGGTGCACAGGGAACTAATGAAAAACTGTTTTTT. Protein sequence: CSVGAQGTNEKLFF.

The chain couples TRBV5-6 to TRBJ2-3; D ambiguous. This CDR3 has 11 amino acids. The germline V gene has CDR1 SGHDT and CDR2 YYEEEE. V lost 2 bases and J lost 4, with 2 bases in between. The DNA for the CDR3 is TGTGCCAGCAGCTTTGCAGATACGCAGTATTTT. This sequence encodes CASSFADTQYF.

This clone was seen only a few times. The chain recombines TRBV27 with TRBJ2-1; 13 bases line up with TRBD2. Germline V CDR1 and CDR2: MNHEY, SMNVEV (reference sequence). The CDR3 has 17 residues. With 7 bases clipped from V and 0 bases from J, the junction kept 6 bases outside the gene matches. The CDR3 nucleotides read TGTGCCAGCACCGGTACTAGCGGGAGGGGCTCCTACAATGAGCAGTTCTTC. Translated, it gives CASTGTSGRGSYNEQFF.